The 20 T cell receptor beta chains presented below share a single source sample, sequenced in a study of T cells in Graves' hyperthyroidism and ophthalmopathy. Amplified TCR beta CDR3 regions came from RNA transcripts. HTBI primers were the set used in a first-round RT-PCR of the TCR CDR3. MiXCR, applied by TCRdb to the multiplex PCR reads, yields one record per CDR3 protein. Of approximately 700,000 distinct CDR3 sequences in the sample, 45% were seen once. Sequencing used peripheral blood or thyroid tissue (not recorded which). These receptor sequences come from an adult man with Graves' disease, either hyperthyroidism or ophthalmopathy (not recorded which).

This clonotype was found a few times. This chain links TRBV20-1 with TRBJ1-1; D is undetermined. CDR1 and CDR2 (germline): DFQATT, SNEGSKA (reference sequence). Trimming stripped 6 bases from V and 7 bases from J, with 15 bases between. There are 12 residues in the CDR3. In DNA form, the CDR3 reads TGCAGTGCCGACGGCCGGTCGGGTGAAGCTTTCTTT. Translating it yields CSADGRSGEAFF.

This clonotype was seen a few times. The chain joins TRBV7-3 to TRBJ2-2, with 7 bases that match TRBD2. J lost 2 bases, V lost 4 bases, and 10 bases had no gene match. The CDR3 runs to 17 residues. CDR1 and CDR2 from the germline V gene are SGHTA and FQGTGA. CDR3: CASSSRPAGANTGELFF. The CDR3 DNA sequence: TGTGCCAGCAGCTCCCGCCCGGCGGGAGCAAACACCGGGGAGCTGTTTTTT.

With regard to this clonotype: Given a much more abundant clone one base away, this may be a read error. The genes are TRBV7-8 and TRBJ1-6, with D possibly matching TRBD1 (6 bases). Germline loops: CDR1 SGHVS, CDR2 FQNEAQ. The CDR3 contains 15 residues. The CDR3 sequence is CASSGGGSYNSPPHF. DNA of the CDR3: TGTGCCAGCAGCGGGGGGGGCTCCTATAATTCACCCCCCCACTTT.

The chain links TRBV24-1 to TRBJ1-4; no clear D gene. The CDR3 extends over 15 amino acids. CDR1 and CDR2 (germline): KGHDR, SFDVKD. V gave up 3 bases and J gave up 7 bases, with 14 bases separating them. This CDR3 reads CATSDEGGLGEKLFF. Written as DNA, the CDR3 is TGTGCCACCAGTGATGAGGGAGGGTTGGGTGAAAAACTGTTTTTT.

This clonotype was seen at least ten times. The chain recombines TRBV25-1 with TRBJ1-1; no definite D call. Trimming stripped 1 base from V and 1 base from J, with 10 bases between. The CDR3 runs 15 residues. The germline gives CDR1 MGHDK, CDR2 SYGVNS. The CDR3 DNA follows: TGTGCCAGCAGTGAATTGGGGAATCCGAACACTGAAGCTTTCTTT. Protein: CASSELGNPNTEAFF.

This clonotype was observed a few times. The chain uses TRBV7-2 and TRBJ1-6; 10 bases agree with TRBD1. After removal of 5 bases from V and 9 bases from J, the junction contained 10 bases not matched to a gene. This CDR3 is 16 amino acids long. CDR1 is SGHTA, CDR2 FQGNSA, per germline. CDR3 residues: CASSQDGGQGFSPLHF. For the CDR3, the DNA is TGTGCCAGCAGCCAAGATGGGGGACAGGGGTTTTCACCCCTCCACTTT.

The V and J genes are TRBV20-1 and TRBJ1-6; TRBD1 aligns across 7 bases. The CDR3 consists of 17 residues. CDR1 is DFQATT and CDR2 is SNEGSKA in the germline V gene (reference sequence). Losses at the gene ends were 0 bases for V and 6 bases for J; bases not matched to a gene: 11. CDR3: CSARDPSWTGFNSPLHF. The DNA of the CDR3 is TGCAGTGCTAGAGATCCAAGTTGGACAGGTTTTAATTCACCCCTCCACTTT.

This clonotype was seen ten or more times. J is TRBJ2-5 and V is TRBV24-1; 9 nucleotides line up with TRBD1. The CDR3 totals 15 residues. The V segment lost 7 bases and the J segment 5 bases; nucleotides outside the gene matches: 10. CDR1 is KGHDR and CDR2 is SFDVKD in the germline V gene. The CDR3 coding sequence is TGTGCCACCAGATCGGGACAGGGATTGTCGGAGACCCAGTACTTC. Its protein is CATRSGQGLSETQYF.

This clonotype was found many times. This sequence joins TRBV9 and TRBJ1-6; the D is unclear. The V gene lost 7 bases and the J gene lost 9 bases, with 5 bases spanning the gap. Germline assignment: CDR1 SGDLS and CDR2 YYNGEE. This CDR3 is 10 amino acids long. The CDR3 DNA sequence: TGTGCCAGCGGCGGTTCACCCCTCCACTTT. It specifies CASGGSPLHF.

J is TRBJ1-3 and V is TRBV29-1; tentative D call: TRBD1 (5 bases). Trimming stripped 6 bases from V and 7 bases from J, with 13 bases between. The CDR3 is 12 amino acids. CDR1 is SQVTM and CDR2 is ANQGSEA in the germline V gene. The DNA for the CDR3 is TGCAGCGTCGGAGGGGACTTGAACACCATATATTTT. This translates into CSVGGDLNTIYF. The full variable domain, its missing parts supplied by reference TRBV29-1 and TRBJ1-3, is SAVISQKPSRDICQRGTSLTIQCQVDSQVTMMFWYRQQPGQSLTLIATANQGSEATYESGFVIDKFPISRPNLTFSTLTVSNMSPEDSSIYLCSVGGDLNTIYFGEGSWLTVV.

The chain combines TRBV9 with TRBJ1-6; 7 nucleotides match TRBD1. Germline V gene data show CDR1 as SGDLS and CDR2 as YYNGEE. The CDR3 has 15 amino acids. Losses at the gene ends were 3 bases for V and 10 bases for J; bases not matched to a gene: 10. The CDR3 is CASSAGTADESPLHF. CDR3 DNA: TGTGCCAGCAGCGCCGGGACAGCCGATGAATCACCCCTCCACTTT.

The chain is built from TRBV9 and TRBJ1-6, with D hard to call. V was shortened by 7 bases and J by 10 bases, with 15 bases between the two germline ends. Germline V gene sequence: CDR1 SGDLS, CDR2 YYNGEE. CDR3 length: 13 residues. CDR3 DNA: TGTGCCAGCGGGCCGGCCATTGGCTCACCCCTCCACTTT. Translation: CASGPAIGSPLHF.

The chain links TRBV5-5 to TRBJ1-1, with TRBD1 as a possible D gene (5 bases). The CDR3 sequence is 15 residues long. Germline V gene lookup returns CDR1 SGHKS and CDR2 YYEKEE (reference sequence). V was pared by 4 bases and J by 0 bases, with 13 bases between. DNA of the CDR3: TGTGCCAGCAGCCAAGATCCGACAGTGAACACTGAAGCTTTCTTT. Protein sequence: CASSQDPTVNTEAFF.

This clonotype was detected ten times or more. This chain connects TRBV29-1 to TRBJ1-1; the match to TRBD1 covers 8 bases. Losses at the gene ends were 6 bases for V and 0 bases for J; bases not matched to a gene: 3. CDR3 length equals 13 residues. Per the germline V gene, CDR1 is SQVTM and CDR2 is ANQGSEA. The CDR3 is CSVQGALNTEAFF. DNA of the CDR3: TGCAGCGTGCAGGGGGCACTGAACACTGAAGCTTTCTTT.

Notes on this clonotype: Since the CDR3 does not end with the conserved phenylalanine or tryptophan, this likely comes from a read error. The chain carries TRBV2 and TRBJ2-2, with 12 bases identical to TRBD2. From germline, CDR1 is SNHLY and CDR2 FYNNEI. After removal of 7 bases from V and 6 bases from J, the junction contained 3 bases not matched to a gene. This CDR3 has 14 residues. The CDR3 DNA is TGTGCCAGCACTCTAGCGGGAGGGCCCGGGGAGCTGTTTTAT. Protein: CASTLAGGPGELFY.

V and J are TRBV5-1 and TRBJ1-4; 7 positions match TRBD1. This CDR3 spans 14 amino acids. CDR1 is SGHRS, CDR2 YFSETQ, per germline. The J segment lost 3 bases and the V segment lost 4 bases, leaving 3 bases of the junction unmatched. The CDR3 is CASSPTGSNEKLFF. The CDR3 bases are TGCGCCAGCAGCCCGACAGGGTCTAATGAAAAACTGTTTTTT. The full variable domain, with the rest looked up from reference TRBV5-1 and TRBJ1-4, is KAGVTQTPRYLIKTRGQQVTLSCSPISGHRSVSWYQQTPGQGLQFLFEYFSETQRNKGNFPGRFSGRQFSNSRSEMNVSTLELGDSALYLCASSPTGSNEKLFFGSGTQLSVL.

The chain is built from TRBV20-1 and TRBJ2-7, with D perhaps matching TRBD1 (5 bases). Germline V CDR1 and CDR2: DFQATT, SNEGSKA (reference sequence). The V and J ends lost 0 bases and 5 bases respectively, with 8 bases between them. The CDR3 consists of 12 residues. The CDR3 region has the DNA TGCAGTGCTAGAGATCAGGGAAACGAGCAGTACTTC. This encodes CSARDQGNEQYF.

The CDR3 region is CSARDLRDRGLAANEKLFF. As DNA, the CDR3 is TGCAGTGCTAGAGATCTTCGCGACAGGGGGCTTGCAGCTAATGAAAAACTGTTTTTT. The gene calls are TRBV20-1 and TRBJ1-4; 10 nucleotides agree with TRBD1. The CDR3 is 19 residues long. Germline CDR1 reads DFQATT; CDR2 reads SNEGSKA (reference sequence). J gave up 3 bases and V 0 bases, and 13 bases lay outside the gene matches.

This clonotype was picked up many times. The genes are TRBV29-1 and TRBJ2-2; weak D call: TRBD2 (5 bases). Trimming left V 3 bases short and J 6 bases short, with 8 bases between. The germline CDR1 and CDR2 sequences are SQVTM and ANQGSEA. This CDR3 comprises 12 residues. The CDR3 nucleotides read TGCAGCGTTGATGCGGGTTCCGGGGAGCTGTTTTTT. The encoded protein is CSVDAGSGELFF.

J is TRBJ1-4 and V is TRBV12-3 or TRBV12-4; D is uncertain. The CDR3 runs 14 residues. V was cut by 4 bases and J by 7 bases, with 13 bases left in between. The CDR3 loop is CASSSGIGGEKLFF. The DNA of the CDR3 is TGTGCCAGCAGTTCCGGGATAGGAGGTGAAAAACTGTTTTTT.